Below are 28 T cell receptor beta chains sequenced from a single sample in a study of blood T cells in healthy people across ages. Next came a second PCR, run for about 7 to 12 cycles, which used a sample-barcoded 5' primer along with a J-beta primer mix. TCRdb called the 5' RACE reads again in MiXCR, with one record for every CDR3 protein. The sample gives nearly 800,000 distinct CDR3 sequences, 25% of which show up once; under 4.5% is in the top ten. The sample was also reused in another study, on T cells of mothers and their children.

Sequenced: blood. The source is a boy aged 10-17 years in good health.

This clonotype was recorded a few times. This rearrangement joins TRBV29-1 to TRBJ2-3; 11 positions agree with TRBD1. Per germline, CDR1 SQVTM and CDR2 ANQGSEA. Losses at the gene ends were 5 bases for V and 4 bases for J; bases not matched to a gene: 2. CDR3 length: 13 residues. The CDR3 reads CSVPGQGADTQYF. The CDR3, as DNA: TGCAGCGTTCCGGGACAGGGGGCAGATACGCAGTATTTT.

This clonotype was counted only a few times. The rearrangement uses TRBV12-3 or TRBV12-4 and TRBJ2-7; 7 bases are shared with TRBD2. The length of the CDR3 is 14 residues. With 7 bases clipped from V and 3 bases from J, the junction kept 9 bases outside the gene matches. The CDR3 sequence is CASNAGTNYYEQYF. The CDR3 DNA reads as TGTGCCAGCAACGCCGGGACTAATTACTACGAGCAGTACTTC.

J is TRBJ1-2 and V is TRBV2; TRBD1 matches at 9 bases. The germline gives CDR1 SNHLY, CDR2 FYNNEI. The CDR3 length is 14 residues. V trimming: 6 bases; J trimming: 4 bases; junction bases outside the gene matches: 6. The CDR3 bases are TGTGCCAGCAGCACAGGACAGGGGACCTATGGCTACACCTTC. It codes for CASSTGQGTYGYTF.

This clonotype came up a few times. The chain employs TRBV7-9 and TRBJ2-5; TRBD2 might be the D (5 bases). The J call is uncertain, as TRBJ2-7 better fits the DNA end. The CDR3 covers 18 residues. Germline loops: CDR1 SEHNR, CDR2 FQNEAQ (reference sequence). In nucleotides, the CDR3 is TGTGCCAGCAGCCCCTCAGTCGTTGGCGGGCCTAGCCCTTACGAGCAGTACTTC. This encodes CASSPSVVGGPSPYEQYF.

This clonotype has only a few counts. The J gene is TRBJ1-1, the V gene TRBV20-1; D is ambiguous. Germline CDR1 and CDR2: DFQATT and SNEGSKA (reference sequence). The CDR3 loop spans 14 amino acids. Between the trimmed V and J ends, which lost 0 bases and 0 bases, there was a span of 8 bases. In DNA, the CDR3 is TGCAGTGCTAGAGATGGCGAGATGAACACTGAAGCTTTCTTT. It translates to CSARDGEMNTEAFF.

This clonotype was seen more than once but under ten times. The rearrangement uses TRBV10-3 and TRBJ2-1; TRBD1 aligns across 7 bases. J lost 5 bases, V lost 10 bases, and 8 bases had no gene match. Germline V gene lookup returns CDR1 ENHRY and CDR2 SYGVKD. This CDR3 is 13 amino acids long. The CDR3: CASGGDRDNEQFF. The CDR3 bases are TGTGCCAGCGGCGGTGACAGGGACAATGAGCAGTTCTTC.

There are a few counts of this clonotype. The V gene is TRBV11-3, the J gene TRBJ1-1, with a tentative D call TRBD1 (6 bases). The CDR3 sequence is 15 residues long. Germline V lookup: CDR1 SGHNT, CDR2 YENEEA. V was shortened by 5 bases and J by 4 bases, with 17 bases between the two germline ends. CDR3 in DNA: TGTGCCAGCAGCCCATCCGGTACAGGGAGCACTGAAGCTTTCTTT. Encoded protein: CASSPSGTGSTEAFF.

Only a few counts were recorded for this clonotype. The V gene is TRBV6-6, the J gene TRBJ1-1, with 7 positions matching TRBD1. Trimming took 5 bases from V and 1 from J; bases not matched to a gene: 4. This CDR3 has 14 residues. CDR1 and CDR2 (germline): MNHNY, SVGAGI (reference sequence). CDR3 sequence reads: CASSRRTGNTEAFF. In nucleotides, the CDR3 is TGTGCCAGCAGTCGCAGGACAGGGAACACTGAAGCTTTCTTT.

The V call is TRBV5-6, the J call TRBJ2-5; 13 nucleotides align to TRBD2. J lost 5 bases, V lost 4 bases, and 8 bases had no gene match. CDR1 is SGHDT, CDR2 YYEEEE, per germline. The CDR3 length is 16 residues. CDR3 region: CASSIGLAGVTETQYF. CDR3 DNA: TGTGCCAGCAGCATAGGACTAGCGGGAGTTACGGAGACCCAGTACTTC.

The chain is built from TRBV4-1 and TRBJ2-5; 7 positions agree with TRBD1. The J call is doubtful: the DNA matches TRBJ2-7 better. The CDR3 totals 15 residues. Looked up from germline, CDR1 is MGHRA and CDR2 is YSYEKL. This chain's CDR3 is CASSQDDRVVYEQYF. The CDR3 DNA is TGCGCCAGCAGCCAAGATGACAGGGTGGTATACGAGCAGTACTTC.

The V gene is TRBV28, the J gene TRBJ2-5; 9 bases fit TRBD2. After removal of 2 bases from V and 4 bases from J, the junction contained 8 bases not matched to a gene. This CDR3 has 16 residues. The V gene's germline CDR1 is MDHEN and CDR2 SYDVKM. The CDR3 DNA reads as TGTGCCAGCAGTTTAGGAGGTAGCGGGGGTTTAGAGACCCAGTACTTC. Protein product: CASSLGGSGGLETQYF.

J is TRBJ1-5 and V is TRBV4-3, with a tentative D call TRBD1 (5 bases). The CDR3 is 13 amino acids. V was cut by 1 base and J by 9 bases, with 10 bases left in between. Germline lookup yields CDR1 LGHNA and CDR2 YSLEER. CDR3 sequence (DNA): TGCGCCAGCAGCCAAGCCCGGGGGGGGCCCCAGCATTTT. As protein: CASSQARGGPQHF.

Turning to this clonotype: A read error may be the cause here, since a much bigger clone is one base away. CDR3: CASSFLGINEQFF. Written as DNA, the CDR3 is TGTGCCAGCAGCTTCCTGGGGATCAATGAGCAGTTCTTC. The chain has TRBV5-4 and TRBJ2-1; D is undetermined. Trimming took off 2 bases at V and 6 bases at J, with 9 bases between the two ends. The length of the CDR3 is 13 residues. CDR1 and CDR2 (germline): SGHNT, YYREEE (reference sequence).

The gene calls are TRBV5-1 and TRBJ2-1, with 11 bases identical to TRBD2. The CDR3 consists of 17 residues. The V gene end was trimmed by 0 bases and the J gene end by 4 bases; junction bases not matched to a gene: 6. Germline V gene data show CDR1 as SGHRS and CDR2 as YFSETQ. In DNA, the CDR3 is TGCGCCAGCAGCTTGGTGACTAGCGGGGATCCGTACAATGAGCAGTTCTTC. Amino acid sequence: CASSLVTSGDPYNEQFF.

This clonotype was counted a few times. The rearrangement joins TRBV30 to TRBJ1-1; D is ambiguous. Germline CDR1 GTSNPN, CDR2 SVGIG (reference sequence). V was cut by 0 bases and J by 5 bases, with 10 bases left in between. The CDR3 runs 13 residues. CDR3 protein: CAWSVSDVTEAFF. DNA of the CDR3: TGTGCCTGGAGTGTTTCTGATGTAACTGAAGCTTTCTTT. The entire variable domain, with the rest obtained from reference TRBV30 and TRBJ1-1, is as follows: SQTIHQWPATLVQPVGSPLSLECTVEGTSNPNLYWYRQAAGRGLQLLFYSVGIGQISSEVPQNLSASRPQDRQFILSSKKLLLSDSGFYLCAWSVSDVTEAFFGQGTRLTVV.

The chain uses TRBV12-3 or TRBV12-4 and TRBJ1-5; D might be TRBD1 (5 bases). The CDR3 has 16 residues. V gave up 2 bases and J gave up 7 bases, with 18 bases separating them. In DNA form, the CDR3 reads TGTGCCAGCAGTTTATCTGGGGGGGGTTATGGGCAGCCCCAGCATTTT. Translation gives CASSLSGGGYGQPQHF.

Only a few counts were recorded for this clonotype. The V and J genes are TRBV29-1 and TRBJ2-4; D is unclear. V dropped 5 bases and J dropped 5 bases, with 4 bases sitting between them. Looked up from germline, CDR1 is SQVTM and CDR2 is ANQGSEA. The CDR3 is 10 residues long. The CDR3 nucleotides are TGCAGCGTTTTAGAAAACATTCAGTACTTC. This gives the protein CSVLENIQYF.

The chain combines TRBV27 with TRBJ2-7; D remains unclear. Trimming left V 4 bases short and J 0 bases short, with 10 bases between. The CDR3 covers 14 residues. The germline V gene encodes CDR1 MNHEY and CDR2 SMNVEV (reference sequence). The CDR3 sequence is CASSWQSTSYEQYF. CDR3 nucleotide sequence: TGTGCCAGCAGTTGGCAGTCAACCTCCTACGAGCAGTACTTC.

This chain joins TRBV10-3 and TRBJ2-5; either TRBD1 or TRBD2 may supply D (5 bases each). V lost 2 bases to trimming and J lost 2 bases, with 9 bases between them. The CDR3 consists of 14 residues. CDR1 is ENHRY and CDR2 is SYGVKD in the germline V gene. The DNA of the CDR3 is TGTGCCATCAGTGAGCTGGGGACGCAAGAGACCCAGTACTTC. This translates into CAISELGTQETQYF.

The chain is built from TRBV12-3 or TRBV12-4 and TRBJ2-5, with unresolved D. This CDR3 is built from 13 residues. Trimming took off 6 bases at V and 3 bases at J, with 11 bases between the two ends. The CDR3, as DNA: TGTGCCAGCAGCTCCTTCAACGAAGAGACCCAGTACTTC. This gives the protein CASSSFNEETQYF.

This clonotype was seen only a few times. CDR3 DNA: TGTGCCAGCAGCCCGCGACGACTAGCGGGAGGCGCCGATACGCAGTATTTT. This sequence encodes CASSPRRLAGGADTQYF. The rearrangement uses TRBV7-9 and TRBJ2-3, with 13 positions matching TRBD2. V lost 5 bases and J lost 6; bases outside the gene matches: 11. CDR1 and CDR2 (germline): SEHNR, FQNEAQ (reference sequence). The CDR3 totals 17 residues.

The V gene is TRBV12-5, the J gene TRBJ1-2; D unresolved. Trimming pared 5 bases from V and 6 bases from J, leaving 7 bases between. The germline gives CDR1 LGHNT, CDR2 FRNRAP. The CDR3 has 11 amino acids. In nucleotides, the CDR3 is TGTGCTAGTGGTGCCCGGGATGGCTACACCTTC. It specifies CASGARDGYTF.

The V gene is TRBV7-9, the J gene TRBJ2-7; 12 bases fit TRBD2. Looked up from germline, CDR1 is SEHNR and CDR2 is FQNEAQ (reference sequence). The CDR3 has 15 residues. V dropped 1 base and J dropped 5; count of bases not matched to a gene: 3. The DNA of the CDR3 is TGTGCCAGCAGCTTAGTGACTAGCGGGAGAAACGAGCAGTACTTC. Translated: CASSLVTSGRNEQYF.

This sequence joins TRBV29-1 and TRBJ2-7, with a tentative D call TRBD1 (5 bases). Germline V lookup: CDR1 SQVTM, CDR2 ANQGSEA. The CDR3 contains 13 residues. The V end was cut by 0 bases, the J end by 2 bases, with 8 bases between. CDR3 sequence (DNA): TGCAGCGTTGAAGACAGGGAAACCTACGAGCAGTACTTC. Protein: CSVEDRETYEQYF.

This clonotype has ten or more counts. The CDR3 DNA follows: TGTGCCAGCAGCCGAGACGGGGCGAACACCGGGGAGCTGTTTTTT. This translates into CASSRDGANTGELFF. The rearrangement joins TRBV13 to TRBJ2-2; TRBD2 might be the D (5 bases). V lost 5 bases and J 0 bases, leaving 10 bases between the germline ends. The CDR3 is made up of 15 amino acids. The V gene's germline CDR1 is PRHDT and CDR2 FYEKMQ (reference sequence).

Only a few counts were recorded for this clonotype. The V call is TRBV7-3, the J call TRBJ2-2; D gene uncertain. The length of the CDR3 is 14 residues. Germline-derived CDR1 and CDR2 are SGHTA and FQGTGA. V was pared by 0 bases and J by 5 bases, with 7 bases between. The CDR3 spells CASSLTGQTGELFF. In DNA form, the CDR3 reads TGTGCCAGCAGCTTAACAGGGCAAACCGGGGAGCTGTTTTTT.

The J gene is TRBJ2-3, the V gene TRBV28; 11 bases map to TRBD2. Per the germline V gene, CDR1 is MDHEN and CDR2 is SYDVKM. The CDR3 loop spans 16 amino acids. V was clipped by 6 bases and J by 3 bases; unmatched bases: 8. CDR3 nucleotide sequence: TGTGCCAGCAGCACTAGCGGGAGAGGCTATACAGATACGCAGTATTTT. Encoded protein: CASSTSGRGYTDTQYF.

Many counts were recorded for this clonotype. The chain employs TRBV7-9 and TRBJ2-5; D is perhaps TRBD1 (5 bases). Trimming took 5 bases from V and 2 from J, leaving 12 bases between them. Germline V gene lookup returns CDR1 SEHNR and CDR2 FQNEAQ (reference sequence). The CDR3 covers 14 residues. CDR3 sequence (DNA): TGTGCCAGCAGCCGTGGGGCCGAACAAGAGACCCAGTACTTC. Residues: CASSRGAEQETQYF.